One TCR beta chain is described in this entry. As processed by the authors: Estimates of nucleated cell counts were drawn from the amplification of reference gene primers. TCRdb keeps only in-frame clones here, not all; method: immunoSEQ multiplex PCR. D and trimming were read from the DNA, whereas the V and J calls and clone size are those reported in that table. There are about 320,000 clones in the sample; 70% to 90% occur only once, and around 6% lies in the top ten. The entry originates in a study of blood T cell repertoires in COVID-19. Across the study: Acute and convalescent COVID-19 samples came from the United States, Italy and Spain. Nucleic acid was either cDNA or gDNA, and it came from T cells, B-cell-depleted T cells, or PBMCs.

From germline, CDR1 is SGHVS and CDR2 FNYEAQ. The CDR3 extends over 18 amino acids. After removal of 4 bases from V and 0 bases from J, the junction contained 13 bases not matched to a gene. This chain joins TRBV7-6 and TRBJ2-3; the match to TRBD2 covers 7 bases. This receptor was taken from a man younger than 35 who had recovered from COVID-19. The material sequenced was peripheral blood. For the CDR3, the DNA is TGTGCCAGCAGCTCCCCACTGGGCGGGGGTGCTAGCACAGATACGCAGTATTTT. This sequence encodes CASSSPLGGGASTDTQYF.